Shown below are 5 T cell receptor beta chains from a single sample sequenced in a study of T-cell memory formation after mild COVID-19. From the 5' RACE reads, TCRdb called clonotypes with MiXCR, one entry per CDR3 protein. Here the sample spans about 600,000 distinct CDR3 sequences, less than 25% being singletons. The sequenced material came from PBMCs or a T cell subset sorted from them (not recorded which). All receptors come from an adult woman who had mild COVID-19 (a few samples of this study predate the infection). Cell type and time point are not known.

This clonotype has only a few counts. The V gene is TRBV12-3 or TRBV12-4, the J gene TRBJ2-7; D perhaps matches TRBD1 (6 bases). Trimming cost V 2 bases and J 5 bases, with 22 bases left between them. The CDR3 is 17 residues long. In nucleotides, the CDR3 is TGTGCCAGCAGTTTAAGGCCTCTTCTGGGGGCCTTGAACGAGCAGTACTTC. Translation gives CASSLRPLLGALNEQYF.

The CDR3 DNA reads TGTGCCATCAGTAGGACTAGCGGGGGGTACAATGAGCAGTTCTTC. Its translation: CAISRTSGGYNEQFF. This chain connects TRBV10-3 to TRBJ2-1; 14 positions agree with TRBD2. The CDR3 has 15 residues. Germline CDR1 ENHRY, CDR2 SYGVKD. The V segment lost 5 bases and the J segment 4 bases; nucleotides outside the gene matches: 1.

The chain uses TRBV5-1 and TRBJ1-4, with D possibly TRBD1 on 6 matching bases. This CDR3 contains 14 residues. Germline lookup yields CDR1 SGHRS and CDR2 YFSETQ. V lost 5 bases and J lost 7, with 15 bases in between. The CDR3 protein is CASRRGAEGEKLFF. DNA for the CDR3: TGCGCCAGCAGGCGGGGGGCCGAGGGTGAAAAACTGTTTTTT.

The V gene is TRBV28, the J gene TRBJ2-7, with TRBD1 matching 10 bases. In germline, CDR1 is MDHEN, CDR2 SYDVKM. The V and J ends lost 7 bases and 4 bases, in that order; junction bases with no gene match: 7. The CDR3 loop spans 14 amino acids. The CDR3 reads CASTSRGQGYEQYF. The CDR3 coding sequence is TGTGCCAGCACCTCTAGGGGACAGGGGTACGAGCAGTACTTC.

Written as DNA, the CDR3 is TGTGCCAGCAGCTTAGCCCTCTTTAGCGGGAGTCACAATGAGCAGTTCTTC. Translated: CASSLALFSGSHNEQFF. The rearrangement links TRBV7-6 to TRBJ2-1, with TRBD2 matching 9 bases. The CDR3 covers 17 residues. Germline CDR1 SGHVS, CDR2 FNYEAQ. V dropped 0 bases and J dropped 5; count of bases not matched to a gene: 8.